The entry that follows covers one TCR beta chain sequence. What it binds is not known. Sequencing was performed with immunoSEQ multiplex PCR; in TCRdb, only in-frame clones are kept and a portion is missing. The sample includes 25,000 to 30,000 clones, 85% seen only once; the top ten take 3.5% to 4.5%. The V end was cut by 3 bases, the J end by 7 bases, with 15 bases between. The CDR3 totals 14 residues. CDR1 SGHAT and CDR2 FQNNGV come from the germline V gene. This sample stems from a study of tissue T cells after allogeneic stem cell transplantation. On the study more broadly: Enrolled prospectively were adult allogeneic hematopoietic cell transplant recipients whose graft-versus-host disease was steroid-refractory. Points from the study as a whole: Alloreactivity or antigen specificity of tissue TCRs was not determined; some clones might be host cells. Motif-based clustering found tissue-specific repertoire signatures shared across patients, though few clones were shared.

The clonotype comes from a woman aged 18 to 55 who later had graft-versus-host disease after an allogeneic stem cell transplant. The sequenced sample was blood, obtained before transplantation. The chain uses TRBV11-2 and TRBJ2-5, with TRBD1 as a possible D gene (6 bases). This CDR3 is CASSFGTKVATQYF. As DNA, the CDR3 is TGTGCCAGCAGCTTCGGGACAAAGGTAGCGACCCAGTACTTC.